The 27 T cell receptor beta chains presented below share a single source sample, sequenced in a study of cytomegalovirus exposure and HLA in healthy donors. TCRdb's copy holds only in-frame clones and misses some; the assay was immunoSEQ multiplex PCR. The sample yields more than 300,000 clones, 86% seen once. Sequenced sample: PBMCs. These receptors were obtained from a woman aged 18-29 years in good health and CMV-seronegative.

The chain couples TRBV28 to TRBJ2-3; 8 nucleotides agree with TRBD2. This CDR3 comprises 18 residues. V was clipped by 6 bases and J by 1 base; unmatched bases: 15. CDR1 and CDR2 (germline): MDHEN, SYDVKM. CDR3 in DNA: TGTGCCAGCAGCCCCACGGTAGGGCGGGGGGACCGCACAGATACGCAGTATTTT. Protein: CASSPTVGRGDRTDTQYF.

CDR3 nucleotide sequence: TGTGCCAGCAGCCGAGGACAGGGGGCTGCAACTAATGAAAAACTGTTTTTT. As protein: CASSRGQGAATNEKLFF. This rearrangement joins TRBV5-4 to TRBJ1-4; 11 bases align to TRBD1. Per germline, CDR1 SGHNT and CDR2 YYREEE (reference sequence). The CDR3 has 17 amino acids. V gave up 4 bases and J gave up 0 bases; unmatched junction bases: 5.

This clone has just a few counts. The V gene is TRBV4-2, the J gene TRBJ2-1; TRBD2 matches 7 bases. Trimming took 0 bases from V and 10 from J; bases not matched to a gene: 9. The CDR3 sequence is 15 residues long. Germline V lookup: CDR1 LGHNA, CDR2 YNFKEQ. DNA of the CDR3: TGTGCCAGCAGCCAAGAAGATGCCATGGGGGGGGAGCAGTTCTTC. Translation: CASSQEDAMGGEQFF.

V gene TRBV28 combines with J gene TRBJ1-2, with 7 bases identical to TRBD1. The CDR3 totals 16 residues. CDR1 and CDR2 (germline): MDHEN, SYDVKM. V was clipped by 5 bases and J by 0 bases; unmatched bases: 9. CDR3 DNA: TGTGCCAGCAGTCACCTCACAGGGGAAGCTAACTATGGCTACACCTTC. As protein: CASSHLTGEANYGYTF.

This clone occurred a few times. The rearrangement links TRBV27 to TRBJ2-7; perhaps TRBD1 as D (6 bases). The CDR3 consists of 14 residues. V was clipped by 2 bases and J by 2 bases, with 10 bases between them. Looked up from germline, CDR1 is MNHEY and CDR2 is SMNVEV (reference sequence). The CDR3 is CASSLGRGPYEQYF. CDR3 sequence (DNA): TGTGCCAGCAGTTTAGGCAGGGGACCCTACGAGCAGTACTTC.

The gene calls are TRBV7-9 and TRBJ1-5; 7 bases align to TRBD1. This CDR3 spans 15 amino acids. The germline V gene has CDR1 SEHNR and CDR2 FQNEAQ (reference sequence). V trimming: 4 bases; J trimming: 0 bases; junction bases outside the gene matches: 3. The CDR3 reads CASSSQGYSNQPQHF. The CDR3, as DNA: TGTGCCAGCAGCTCACAGGGGTATAGCAATCAGCCCCAGCATTTT.

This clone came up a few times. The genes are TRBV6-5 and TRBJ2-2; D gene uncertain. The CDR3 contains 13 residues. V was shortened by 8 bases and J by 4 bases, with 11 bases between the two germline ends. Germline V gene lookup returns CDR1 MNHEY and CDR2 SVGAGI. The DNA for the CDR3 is TGTGCCAGCGAGTATAAAGTCACCGGGGAGCTGTTTTTT. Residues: CASEYKVTGELFF.

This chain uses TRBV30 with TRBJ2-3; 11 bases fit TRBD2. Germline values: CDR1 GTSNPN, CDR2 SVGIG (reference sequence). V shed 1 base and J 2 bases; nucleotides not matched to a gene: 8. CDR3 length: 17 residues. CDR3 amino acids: CAWSGGIAGGSTDTQYF. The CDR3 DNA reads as TGTGCCTGGAGTGGTGGCATAGCGGGGGGGTCCACAGATACGCAGTATTTT. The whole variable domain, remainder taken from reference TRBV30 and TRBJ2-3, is SQTIHQWPATLVQPVGSPLSLECTVEGTSNPNLYWYRQAAGRGLQLLFYSVGIGQISSEVPQNLSASRPQDRQFILSSKKLLLSDSGFYLCAWSGGIAGGSTDTQYFGPGTRLTVL.

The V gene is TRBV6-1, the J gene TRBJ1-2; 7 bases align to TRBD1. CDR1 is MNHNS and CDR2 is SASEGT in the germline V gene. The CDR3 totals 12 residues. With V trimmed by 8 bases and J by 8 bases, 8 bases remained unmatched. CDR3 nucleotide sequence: TGTGCCAGCCAGGGGGAATATCACGGCTACACCTTC. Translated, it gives CASQGEYHGYTF.

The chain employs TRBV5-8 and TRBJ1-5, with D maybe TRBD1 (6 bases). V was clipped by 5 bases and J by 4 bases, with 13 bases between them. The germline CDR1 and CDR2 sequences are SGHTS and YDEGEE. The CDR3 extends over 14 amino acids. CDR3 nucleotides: TGTGCCAGCAGTTCCGATCAGGGGAATCAGCCCCAGCATTTT. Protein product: CASSSDQGNQPQHF.

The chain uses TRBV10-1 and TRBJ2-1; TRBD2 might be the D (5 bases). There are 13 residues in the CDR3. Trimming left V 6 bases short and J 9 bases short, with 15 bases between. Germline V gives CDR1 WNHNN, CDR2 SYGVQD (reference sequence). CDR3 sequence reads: CASSGASKGEQFF. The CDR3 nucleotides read TGCGCCAGCAGCGGAGCTAGCAAGGGTGAGCAGTTCTTC.

CDR3 amino acids: CASSIERTGGNEQYF. Here the CDR3 DNA reads TGTGCCAGTAGTATAGAAAGGACAGGGGGCAACGAGCAGTACTTC. This chain connects TRBV19 to TRBJ2-7, with TRBD1 identical over 11 bases. CDR3 length: 15 amino acids. The germline V gene encodes CDR1 LNHDA and CDR2 SQIVND (reference sequence). Unmatched junction bases numbered 3, after V lost 0 bases and J lost 5 bases.

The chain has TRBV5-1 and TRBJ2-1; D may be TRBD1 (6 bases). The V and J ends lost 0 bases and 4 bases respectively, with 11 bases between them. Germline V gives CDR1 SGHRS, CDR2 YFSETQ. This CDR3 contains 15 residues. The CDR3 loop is CASSLGGGYYNEQFF. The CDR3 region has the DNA TGCGCCAGCAGCTTGGGTGGGGGCTATTACAATGAGCAGTTCTTC.

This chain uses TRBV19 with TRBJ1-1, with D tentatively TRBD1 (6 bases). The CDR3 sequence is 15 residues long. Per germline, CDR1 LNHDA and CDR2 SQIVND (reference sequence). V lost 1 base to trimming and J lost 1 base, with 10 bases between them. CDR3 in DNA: TGTGCCAGTAGTATAGCTGGACAGTCGAACACTGAAGCTTTCTTT. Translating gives CASSIAGQSNTEAFF.

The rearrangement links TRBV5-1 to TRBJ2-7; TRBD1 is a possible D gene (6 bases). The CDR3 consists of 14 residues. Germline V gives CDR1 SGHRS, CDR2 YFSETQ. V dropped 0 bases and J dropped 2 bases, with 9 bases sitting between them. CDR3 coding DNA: TGCGCCAGCAGCTTGGGACAGGTGGCCTACGAGCAGTACTTC. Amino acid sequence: CASSLGQVAYEQYF. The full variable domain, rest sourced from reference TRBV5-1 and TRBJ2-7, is KAGVTQTPRYLIKTRGQQVTLSCSPISGHRSVSWYQQTPGQGLQFLFEYFSETQRNKGNFPGRFSGRQFSNSRSEMNVSTLELGDSALYLCASSLGQVAYEQYFGPGTRLTVT.

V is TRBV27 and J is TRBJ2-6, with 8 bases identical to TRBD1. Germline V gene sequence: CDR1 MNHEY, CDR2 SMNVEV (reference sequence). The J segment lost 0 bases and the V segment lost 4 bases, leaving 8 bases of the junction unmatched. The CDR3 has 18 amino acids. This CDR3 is CASSYLGQAFSGANVLTF. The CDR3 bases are TGTGCCAGCAGTTACCTGGGACAGGCGTTCTCTGGGGCCAACGTCCTGACTTTC.

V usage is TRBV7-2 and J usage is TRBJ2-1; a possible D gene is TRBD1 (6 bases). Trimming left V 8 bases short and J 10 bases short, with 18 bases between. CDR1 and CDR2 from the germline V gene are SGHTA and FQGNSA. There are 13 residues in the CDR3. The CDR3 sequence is CASAQDARGEQFF. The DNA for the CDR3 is TGTGCCAGCGCCCAAGACGCAAGGGGGGAGCAGTTCTTC.

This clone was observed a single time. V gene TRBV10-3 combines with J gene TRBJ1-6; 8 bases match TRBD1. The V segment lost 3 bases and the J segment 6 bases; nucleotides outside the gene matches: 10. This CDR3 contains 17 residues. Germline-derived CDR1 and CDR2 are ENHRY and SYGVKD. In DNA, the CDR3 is TGTGCCATCAGTGATGTCCTGGGACAGGTTTTTAATTCACCCCTCCACTTT. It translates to CAISDVLGQVFNSPLHF.

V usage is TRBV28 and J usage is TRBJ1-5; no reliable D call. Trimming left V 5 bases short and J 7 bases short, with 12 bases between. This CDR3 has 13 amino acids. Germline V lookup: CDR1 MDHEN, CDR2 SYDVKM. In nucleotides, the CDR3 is TGTGCCAGCAGTCCCTTTTCGGGGCAGCCCCAGCATTTT. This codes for CASSPFSGQPQHF.

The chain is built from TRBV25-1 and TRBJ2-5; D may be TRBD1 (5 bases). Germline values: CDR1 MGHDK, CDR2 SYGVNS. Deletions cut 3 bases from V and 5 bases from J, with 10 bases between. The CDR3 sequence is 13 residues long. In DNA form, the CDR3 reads TGTGCCAGCAGTGAGGGGCAGGAGGAGACCCAGTACTTC. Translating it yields CASSEGQEETQYF.

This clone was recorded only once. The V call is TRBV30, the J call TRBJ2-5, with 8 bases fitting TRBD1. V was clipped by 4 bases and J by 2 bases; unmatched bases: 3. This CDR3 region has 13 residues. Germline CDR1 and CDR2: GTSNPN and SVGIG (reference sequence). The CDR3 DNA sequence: TGTGCCTGGACCCAGGGGGCTCAAGAGACCCAGTACTTC. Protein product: CAWTQGAQETQYF.

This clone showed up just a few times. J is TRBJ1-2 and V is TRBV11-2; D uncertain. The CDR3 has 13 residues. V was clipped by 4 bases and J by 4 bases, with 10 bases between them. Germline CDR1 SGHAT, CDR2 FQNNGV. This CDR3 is CASSSPRFYGYTF. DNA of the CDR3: TGTGCCAGCAGCTCTCCTCGGTTCTATGGCTACACCTTC.

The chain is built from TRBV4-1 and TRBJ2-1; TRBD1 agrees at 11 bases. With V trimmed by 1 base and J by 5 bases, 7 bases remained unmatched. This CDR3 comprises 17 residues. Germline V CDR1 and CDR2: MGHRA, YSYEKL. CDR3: CASSQGTGGKGHNEQFF. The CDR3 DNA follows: TGCGCCAGCAGCCAAGGGACAGGGGGCAAGGGGCACAATGAGCAGTTCTTC.

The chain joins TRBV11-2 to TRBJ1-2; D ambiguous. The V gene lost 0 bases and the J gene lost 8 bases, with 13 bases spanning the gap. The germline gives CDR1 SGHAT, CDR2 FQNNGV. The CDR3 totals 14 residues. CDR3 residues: CASSLDRLRGGYTF. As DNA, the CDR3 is TGTGCCAGCAGCTTAGATCGTTTAAGAGGCGGCTACACCTTC.

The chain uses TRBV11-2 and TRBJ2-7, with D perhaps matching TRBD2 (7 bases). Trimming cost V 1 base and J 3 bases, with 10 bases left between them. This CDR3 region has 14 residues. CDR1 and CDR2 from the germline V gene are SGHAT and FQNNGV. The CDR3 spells CASSLAGEGYEQYF. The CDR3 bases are TGTGCCAGCAGCTTAGCAGGGGAGGGCTACGAGCAGTACTTC.

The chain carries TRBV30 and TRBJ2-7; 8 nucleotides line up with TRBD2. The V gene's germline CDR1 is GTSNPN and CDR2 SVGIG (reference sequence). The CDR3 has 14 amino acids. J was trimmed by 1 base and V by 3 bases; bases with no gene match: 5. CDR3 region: CAWRSRGRSYEQYF. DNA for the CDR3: TGTGCCTGGAGAAGTCGCGGGAGGTCCTACGAGCAGTACTTC.

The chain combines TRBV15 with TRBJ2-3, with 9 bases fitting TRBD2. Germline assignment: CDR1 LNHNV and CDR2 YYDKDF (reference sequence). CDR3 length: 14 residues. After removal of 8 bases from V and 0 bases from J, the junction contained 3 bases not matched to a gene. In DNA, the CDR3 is TGTGCCACCGCGGGGGGGCAGAGCACAGATACGCAGTATTTT. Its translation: CATAGGQSTDTQYF.